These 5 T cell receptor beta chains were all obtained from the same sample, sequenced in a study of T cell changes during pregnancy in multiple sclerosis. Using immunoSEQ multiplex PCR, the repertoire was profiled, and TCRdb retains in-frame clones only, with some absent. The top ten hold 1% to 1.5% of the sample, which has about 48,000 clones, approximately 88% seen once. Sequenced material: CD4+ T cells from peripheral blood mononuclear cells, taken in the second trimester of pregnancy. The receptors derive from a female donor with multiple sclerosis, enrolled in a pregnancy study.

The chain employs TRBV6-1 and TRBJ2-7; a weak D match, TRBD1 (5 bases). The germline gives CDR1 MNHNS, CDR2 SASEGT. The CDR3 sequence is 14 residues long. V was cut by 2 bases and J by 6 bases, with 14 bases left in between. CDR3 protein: CASSEPLPGLEQYF. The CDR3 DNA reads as TGTGCCAGCAGTGAACCCCTCCCAGGGCTCGAGCAGTACTTC.

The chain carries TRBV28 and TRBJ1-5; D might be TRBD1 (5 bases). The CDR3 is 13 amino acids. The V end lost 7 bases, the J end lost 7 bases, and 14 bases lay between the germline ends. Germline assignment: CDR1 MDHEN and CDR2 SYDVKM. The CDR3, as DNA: TGTGCCAGCAATACGCAGGGAACCCAGCCCCAGCATTTT. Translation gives CASNTQGTQPQHF. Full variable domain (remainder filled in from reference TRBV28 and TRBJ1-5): DVKVTQSSRYLVKRTGEKVFLECVQDMDHENMFWYRQDPGLGLRLIYFSYDVKMKEKGDIPEGYSVSREKKERFSLILESASTNQTSMYLCASNTQGTQPQHFGDGTRLSIL.

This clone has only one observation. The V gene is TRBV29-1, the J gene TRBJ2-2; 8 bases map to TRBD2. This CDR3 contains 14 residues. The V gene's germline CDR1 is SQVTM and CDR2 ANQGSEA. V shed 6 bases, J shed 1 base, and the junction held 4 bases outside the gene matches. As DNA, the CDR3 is TGCAGCGTCCTAGCGGGCCTGAACACCGGGGAGCTGTTTTTT. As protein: CSVLAGLNTGELFF.

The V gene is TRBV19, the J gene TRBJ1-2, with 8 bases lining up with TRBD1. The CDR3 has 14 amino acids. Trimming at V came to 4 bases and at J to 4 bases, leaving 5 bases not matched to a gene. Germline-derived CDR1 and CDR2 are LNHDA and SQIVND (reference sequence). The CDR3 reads CASSTRQGTYGYTF. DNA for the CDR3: TGTGCCAGTAGTACGCGACAGGGGACCTATGGCTACACCTTC.

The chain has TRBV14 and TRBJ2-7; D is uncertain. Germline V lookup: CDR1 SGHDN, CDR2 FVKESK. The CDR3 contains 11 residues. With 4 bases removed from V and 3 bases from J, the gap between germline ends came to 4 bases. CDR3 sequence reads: CASSRHYEQYF. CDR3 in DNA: TGTGCCAGCAGCCGACACTACGAGCAGTACTTC.